Listed here are 20 T cell receptor beta chains from one sample, sequenced in a study of blood T cell repertoires in COVID-19. TCRdb's copy holds only in-frame clones and misses some; the assay was immunoSEQ multiplex PCR. The sample yields hundreds of thousands of clones, approximately 85% seen once. Sequencing was done on a sample of PBMCs or T cells enriched from blood (not recorded which). The receptors shown here come from a woman between 50 and 59 years old who had recovered from COVID-19.

V is TRBV29-1 and J is TRBJ2-7; a weak D match, TRBD2 (6 bases). This CDR3 is built from 12 residues. CDR1 and CDR2 from the germline V gene are SQVTM and ANQGSEA. V lost 6 bases and J lost 3, with 12 bases in between. The CDR3: CSVGRTIYEQYF. The CDR3 nucleotides read TGCAGCGTAGGACGGACTATCTACGAGCAGTACTTC.

This chain uses TRBV5-1 with TRBJ1-5, with TRBD1 matching over 10 bases. The V gene's germline CDR1 is SGHRS and CDR2 YFSETQ. V was pared by 3 bases and J by 2 bases, with 5 bases of the junction left unmatched. The length of the CDR3 is 16 residues. This chain's CDR3 is CASSWGDRGGNQPQHF. In DNA, the CDR3 is TGCGCCAGCAGCTGGGGGGACAGGGGCGGCAATCAGCCCCAGCATTTT.

This chain connects TRBV2 to TRBJ2-5; 9 bases fit TRBD1. CDR3 length: 15 amino acids. After removal of 6 bases from V and 1 base from J, the junction contained 6 bases not matched to a gene. Germline assignment: CDR1 SNHLY and CDR2 FYNNEI. Written as DNA, the CDR3 is TGTGCCAGCAGCGAACAGGGGGCACCCCAAGAGACCCAGTACTTC. Amino acid sequence: CASSEQGAPQETQYF.

Remarks on this clone: One junction end does not reproduce the germline sequence, and a read error may be involved. The gene calls are TRBV5-6 and TRBJ2-6; possible D gene TRBD1, 6 bases. The CDR3 is 17 amino acids. Germline V CDR1 and CDR2: SGHDT, YYEEEE. CDR3 bases: TGTGCCAGCAATAGGGACAATAGCACAAAGTCGGGCCAACGTCCTGATTTC. Translation: CASNRDNSTKSGQRPDF.

The chain uses TRBV3-1 (or the pseudogene TRBV3-2) and TRBJ2-5; the match to TRBD1 covers 9 bases. This CDR3 has 14 amino acids. With 3 bases clipped from V and 5 bases from J, the junction kept 4 bases outside the gene matches. The germline gives CDR1 LGHDT, CDR2 YNNKEL (reference sequence). CDR3 nucleotides: TGTGCCAGCAGCCAGGGACAGGGATTTGAGACCCAGTACTTC. Amino acids: CASSQGQGFETQYF.

This clone has only a few counts. The chain has TRBV5-5 and TRBJ2-7; 11 positions agree with TRBD2. Germline V CDR1 and CDR2: SGHKS, YYEKEE (reference sequence). The CDR3 is 14 amino acids. With 2 bases clipped from V and 3 bases from J, the junction kept 1 base outside the gene matches. The CDR3 reads CASSLTSGSYEQYF. For the CDR3, the DNA is TGTGCCAGCAGCTTAACTAGCGGGAGCTACGAGCAGTACTTC.

J is TRBJ2-7 and V is TRBV19, with TRBD2 matching over 7 bases. Per germline, CDR1 LNHDA and CDR2 SQIVND (reference sequence). This CDR3 is built from 15 residues. The trim removed 6 bases at V and 1 base at J, leaving 9 bases unmatched. CDR3 in DNA: TGTGCCAGTAGGCCATGGGGCGGGAGTTCCTACGAGCAGTACTTC. It yields the protein CASRPWGGSSYEQYF.

The genes are TRBV29-1 and TRBJ2-3; 13 bases agree with TRBD2. J was trimmed by 1 base and V by 6 bases; bases with no gene match: 4. CDR1 is SQVTM, CDR2 ANQGSEA, per germline. This CDR3 comprises 15 residues. DNA for the CDR3: TGCAGCGTCGTAGGGACTAGCGGGGGCACAGATACGCAGTATTTT. Protein: CSVVGTSGGTDTQYF.

This chain links TRBV5-6 with TRBJ2-7; D is undetermined. Looked up from germline, CDR1 is SGHDT and CDR2 is YYEEEE. CDR3 length: 14 amino acids. With 5 bases removed from V and 2 bases from J, the gap between germline ends came to 14 bases. CDR3 coding DNA: TGTGCCAGCAGTCCTCTTCTTCGTACCTACGAGCAGTACTTC. It codes for CASSPLLRTYEQYF.

This clone was recorded once. The chain carries TRBV15 and TRBJ1-2; no reliable D call. The CDR3 consists of 13 residues. CDR1 is LNHNV, CDR2 YYDKDF, per germline (reference sequence). The ends were cut back, 0 bases at V and 8 bases at J, with 10 bases in the middle. The CDR3 coding sequence is TGTGCCACCAGCAGAGACCAGGTTGGGGGCTACACCTTC. Residues: CATSRDQVGGYTF.

The chain joins TRBV7-8 to TRBJ1-5; 7 bases agree with TRBD1. Germline values: CDR1 SGHVS, CDR2 FQNEAQ. The CDR3 is 15 residues long. Trimming at V came to 3 bases and at J to 6 bases, leaving 8 bases not matched to a gene. The CDR3 DNA reads TGTGCCAGCAGCTTGTTGAGCCAGGGGGGTCAGCCCCAGCATTTT. It is translated as CASSLLSQGGQPQHF.

The chain links TRBV7-2 to TRBJ1-2; D is uncertain. The CDR3 sequence is 15 residues long. With 3 bases removed from V and 3 bases from J, the gap between germline ends came to 14 bases. From germline, CDR1 is SGHTA and CDR2 FQGNSA. CDR3 protein: CASSFSRTQDYGYTF. For the CDR3, the DNA is TGTGCCAGCAGCTTTTCACGCACCCAGGACTATGGCTACACCTTC.

The CDR3 nucleotides are TGTGCCAGCAGTTTAATCAGGGACAATCAGCCCCAGCATTTT. It codes for CASSLIRDNQPQHF. J is TRBJ1-5 and V is TRBV28, with TRBD1 as a possible D gene (5 bases). The germline V gene encodes CDR1 MDHEN and CDR2 SYDVKM. V was cut by 2 bases and J by 3 bases, with 8 bases left in between. This CDR3 has 14 residues.

The gene calls are TRBV19 and TRBJ1-2, with D maybe TRBD1 (5 bases). Germline V CDR1 and CDR2: LNHDA, SQIVND (reference sequence). V gave up 5 bases and J gave up 6 bases, with 13 bases separating them. The CDR3 is 13 amino acids. The CDR3 reads CASSWQGTDGYTF. The CDR3 coding sequence is TGTGCCAGTAGTTGGCAGGGAACGGATGGCTACACCTTC. Using reference TRBV19 and TRBJ1-2 for the parts outside the CDR3, the full variable domain is DGGITQSPKYLFRKEGQNVTLSCEQNLNHDAMYWYRQDPGQGLRLIYYSQIVNDFQKGDIAEGYSVSREKKESFPLTVTSAQKNPTAFYLCASSWQGTDGYTFGSGTRLTVV.

The V call is TRBV4-2, the J call TRBJ1-2; TRBD1 matches 7 bases. The length of the CDR3 is 14 residues. The V gene end was trimmed by 5 bases and the J gene end by 4 bases; junction bases not matched to a gene: 7. Germline V CDR1 and CDR2: LGHNA, YNFKEQ. The CDR3 loop is CASSSQTGSYGYTF. As DNA, the CDR3 is TGTGCCAGCAGCTCCCAGACAGGGAGCTATGGCTACACCTTC.

The V and J genes are TRBV2 and TRBJ2-4; tentatively, D is TRBD2 (6 bases). V dropped 6 bases and J dropped 15 bases, with 15 bases sitting between them. Germline loops: CDR1 SNHLY, CDR2 FYNNEI. CDR3 length: 11 amino acids. CDR3: CASRTRLDLYF. CDR3 nucleotides: TGTGCCAGCAGAACGCGACTAGATCTGTACTTC. The full variable domain, rest sourced from reference TRBV2 and TRBJ2-4, is EPEVTQTPSHQVTQMGQEVILRCVPISNHLYFYWYRQILGQKVEFLVSFYNNEISEKSEIFDDQFSVERPDGSNFTLKIRSTKLEDSAMYFCASRTRLDLYFGAGTRLSVL.

This chain links TRBV6-4 with TRBJ1-2; the match to TRBD1 covers 9 bases. The CDR3 consists of 13 residues. From germline, CDR1 is MRHNA and CDR2 SNTAGT. V shed 3 bases and J 7 bases; nucleotides not matched to a gene: 3. The DNA of the CDR3 is TGTGCCAGCAGTGAGGGGACAGGGTTTGGCTACACCTTC. This codes for CASSEGTGFGYTF.

This sequence joins TRBV4-1 and TRBJ2-7; tentative D call: TRBD1 (5 bases). The CDR3 consists of 16 residues. CDR1 and CDR2 (germline): MGHRA, YSYEKL. Between the trimmed V and J ends, which lost 2 bases and 0 bases, there was a span of 14 bases. Here the CDR3 reads CASSQSILGPSYEQYF. CDR3 coding DNA: TGCGCCAGCAGCCAAAGTATCCTGGGGCCCTCCTACGAGCAGTACTTC.

V is TRBV15 and J is TRBJ1-1; TRBD1 aligns across 8 bases. CDR3 size: 17 residues. V was clipped by 1 base and J by 0 bases; unmatched bases: 7. CDR1 LNHNV and CDR2 YYDKDF come from the germline V gene (reference sequence). CDR3 amino acids: CATSRGKTGAMNTEAFF. The CDR3 DNA reads as TGTGCCACCAGCAGAGGAAAGACAGGGGCTATGAACACTGAAGCTTTCTTT. Together with reference TRBV15 and TRBJ1-1, the CDR3 gives the full variable domain: DAMVIQNPRYQVTQFGKPVTLSCSQTLNHNVMYWYQQKSSQAPKLLFHYYDKDFNNEADTPDNFQSRRPNTSFCFLDIRSPGLGDTAMYLCATSRGKTGAMNTEAFFGQGTRLTVV.

The chain is built from TRBV5-5 and TRBJ1-2; D perhaps matches TRBD1 (6 bases). The CDR3 runs to 15 residues. V shed 0 bases and J shed 1 base, with 10 bases lying between them. Germline CDR1 is SGHKS and CDR2 is YYEKEE (reference sequence). CDR3 nucleotides: TGTGCCAGCAGCTTGGCGGGACACTTTAACTATGGCTACACCTTC. Translation gives CASSLAGHFNYGYTF. The complete variable domain, with remaining parts taken from reference TRBV5-5 and TRBJ1-2, reads DAGVTQSPTHLIKTRGQQVTLRCSPISGHKSVSWYQQVLGQGPQFIFQYYEKEERGRGNFPDRFSARQFPNYSSELNVNALLLGDSALYLCASSLAGHFNYGYTFGSGTRLTVV.